The rows below give T cell receptor beta chains drawn from one sample of a study of blood T cell repertoires in COVID-19. The table came from immunoSEQ multiplex PCR; TCRdb's copy has only in-frame clones and leaves some out. The data show 130,000 to 150,000 clones, around four fifths seen once. Input material: PBMCs or T cells enriched from blood (not recorded which). The source is a woman aged 40 to 55 who had recovered from COVID-19. CDR3s include the opening cysteine and the closing phenylalanine or tryptophan. Each record gives: V gene, D gene, clone size, J gene, CDR3 DNA, CDR3 protein. A D gene is named only where the DNA matches it firmly. Rows give clone size only sometimes, using once, few, many, or a class for an expanded clone.

v_call: TRBV29-1
d_call: .
clone_size: .
j_call: TRBJ2-3
cdr3_nt: TGCAGCGTTGGCAGGGTTCCCACAGATACGCAGTATTTT
cdr3_aa: CSVGRVPTDTQYF

v_call: TRBV1
d_call: .
clone_size: .
j_call: TRBJ1-3
cdr3_nt: TGCACCAGCAGCCAAGATCTTTGGGGGCCAGGAGGAAACACCATATATTTT
cdr3_aa: CTSSQDLWGPGGNTIYF

v_call: TRBV2
d_call: TRBD1
clone_size: once
j_call: TRBJ2-3
cdr3_nt: TGTGCCAGCAGACCTACCGGGACAGAGGGCACAGATACGCAGTATTTT
cdr3_aa: CASRPTGTEGTDTQYF

v_call: TRBV12-5
d_call: .
clone_size: .
j_call: TRBJ1-5
cdr3_nt: TGTGCTAGTGGTTTGGCCACACTGGGCCGACGCAGCAATCAGCCCCAGCATTTT
cdr3_aa: CASGLATLGRRSNQPQHF

v_call: TRBV2
d_call: TRBD1
clone_size: .
j_call: TRBJ1-1
cdr3_nt: TGTGCCAGCAGTGGAGGACAGGGGGGCACTGAAGCTTTCTTT
cdr3_aa: CASSGGQGGTEAFF

v_call: TRBV3-1/TRBV3-2
d_call: .
clone_size: .
j_call: TRBJ1-6
cdr3_nt: TGTGCCAGCAGCCATTCGACAATCGGTAGTAAGTCACCCCTCCACTTT
cdr3_aa: CASSHSTIGSKSPLHF

v_call: TRBV27
d_call: .
clone_size: .
j_call: TRBJ2-1
cdr3_nt: TGTGCCAGCAGTCCCACGGGAAACTACGACAATGAGCAGTTCTTC
cdr3_aa: CASSPTGNYDNEQFF

v_call: TRBV6-5
d_call: .
clone_size: .
j_call: TRBJ1-5
cdr3_nt: TGTGCCAGCACCAACCGGGACATGAATCAGCCCCAGCATTTT
cdr3_aa: CASTNRDMNQPQHF

v_call: TRBV30
d_call: TRBD2
clone_size: .
j_call: TRBJ2-7
cdr3_nt: TGTGCCGTCCAAGCGGGAGGGGCGGGCGAGCAGTACTTC
cdr3_aa: CAVQAGGAGEQYF

v_call: TRBV10-3
d_call: TRBD1
clone_size: .
j_call: TRBJ1-2
cdr3_nt: TGTGCCATCAAGGAGGGGGCGATAAACTATGGCTACACCTTC
cdr3_aa: CAIKEGAINYGYTF

v_call: TRBV6-1
d_call: TRBD2
clone_size: .
j_call: TRBJ2-7
cdr3_nt: TGTGCCAGCAGTGTGGGACTAGCGGGAGGGCCGCGCGAGCAGTACTTC
cdr3_aa: CASSVGLAGGPREQYF

v_call: TRBV30
d_call: TRBD1
clone_size: .
j_call: TRBJ1-6
cdr3_nt: TGTGCCTGGGGACAGGGCTATAATTCACCCCTCCACTTT
cdr3_aa: CAWGQGYNSPLHF

v_call: TRBV28
d_call: .
clone_size: .
j_call: TRBJ1-1
cdr3_nt: TGTGCCAGTTTAACAGGTCCGAACACTGAAGCTTTCTTT
cdr3_aa: CASLTGPNTEAFF

v_call: TRBV4-1
d_call: .
clone_size: .
j_call: TRBJ2-7
cdr3_nt: TGCGCCAGCAGCCACGGGGGAAGGGGGCCTATCTTTGTCGAGCAGTACTTC
cdr3_aa: CASSHGGRGPIFVEQYF

v_call: TRBV2
d_call: TRBD1
clone_size: .
j_call: TRBJ2-7
cdr3_nt: TGTGCCAGCAGCGCGGACAGGGGGCTGATCGAGCAGTACTTC
cdr3_aa: CASSADRGLIEQYF

v_call: TRBV3-1/TRBV3-2
d_call: .
clone_size: .
j_call: TRBJ1-5
cdr3_nt: TGTGCCAGCAGCCAAGATTTGAGCGGAGATCAGCCCCAGCATTTT
cdr3_aa: CASSQDLSGDQPQHF

v_call: TRBV5-1
d_call: TRBD1
clone_size: .
j_call: TRBJ2-1
cdr3_nt: TGCGCCAGCAGCCCCCGACAGGGGCCCAGTAATGAGCAGTTCTTC
cdr3_aa: CASSPRQGPSNEQFF

v_call: TRBV5-1
d_call: .
clone_size: .
j_call: TRBJ2-3
cdr3_nt: TGCGCCACCAAACGGCTAGGGGGAAGCACAGATACGCAGTATTTT
cdr3_aa: CATKRLGGSTDTQYF

v_call: TRBV29-1
d_call: .
clone_size: .
j_call: TRBJ1-1
cdr3_nt: TGCAGCGTTGAAGATCGGCGGGGGGTCACTGAAGCTTTCTTT
cdr3_aa: CSVEDRRGVTEAFF

v_call: TRBV3-1/TRBV3-2
d_call: TRBD2
clone_size: .
j_call: TRBJ2-1
cdr3_nt: TGTGCCAGCAGCCCCCGTAGTAGCGGGATCCACAATGAGCAGTTCTTC
cdr3_aa: CASSPRSSGIHNEQFF

v_call: TRBV29-1
d_call: TRBD1
clone_size: .
j_call: TRBJ1-2
cdr3_nt: TGCAGCGTTGAGGGACAGAACTCTATCGATGGCTACACCTTC
cdr3_aa: CSVEGQNSIDGYTF

v_call: TRBV9
d_call: .
clone_size: .
j_call: TRBJ2-3
cdr3_nt: TGTGCCAGCAGCGTAGACGGGGAGGTGGGTACGCAGTATTTT
cdr3_aa: CASSVDGEVGTQYF

v_call: TRBV25-1
d_call: .
clone_size: .
j_call: TRBJ1-1
cdr3_nt: TGTGCCAGCAACCGCGGGGGTGGGAAAACTGAAGCTTTCTTT
cdr3_aa: CASNRGGGKTEAFF

v_call: TRBV30
d_call: .
clone_size: .
j_call: TRBJ2-1
cdr3_nt: TGTGCCTGGACCTTGAGGCCGGACAATGAGCAGTTCTTC
cdr3_aa: CAWTLRPDNEQFF

v_call: TRBV11-2
d_call: TRBD1
clone_size: .
j_call: TRBJ2-7
cdr3_nt: TGTGCCAGCAGCCGAACAGGGGGCTACTACGAGCAGTACTTC
cdr3_aa: CASSRTGGYYEQYF

v_call: TRBV7-9
d_call: .
clone_size: .
j_call: TRBJ2-1
cdr3_nt: TGTGCCAGCAGCTTATTGGGGAGAAACTATGAGCAGTTCTTC
cdr3_aa: CASSLLGRNYEQFF

v_call: TRBV30
d_call: TRBD1
clone_size: .
j_call: TRBJ2-1
cdr3_nt: TGTGCCTGGTTACAGGGGACAGGGACCTTCAATGAGCAGTTCTTC
cdr3_aa: CAWLQGTGTFNEQFF

v_call: TRBV19
d_call: .
clone_size: .
j_call: TRBJ1-1
cdr3_nt: TGTGCCAGTAGATCTTGGGACACCTACACTGAAGCTTTCTTT
cdr3_aa: CASRSWDTYTEAFF

v_call: TRBV9
d_call: .
clone_size: many
j_call: TRBJ2-3
cdr3_nt: TGTGCCAGCAGCCCAAGTTCGAAGGGGACTCCTTGGACGCAGTATTTT
cdr3_aa: CASSPSSKGTPWTQYF

v_call: TRBV29-1
d_call: TRBD2
clone_size: .
j_call: TRBJ2-1
cdr3_nt: TGCAGCGTTGAGGGAGCGGGAGGTTTCGGCAATGAGCAGTTCTTC
cdr3_aa: CSVEGAGGFGNEQFF

v_call: TRBV5-1
d_call: .
clone_size: .
j_call: TRBJ1-4
cdr3_nt: TGCGCCAGCAGCTCAGGACGAGGGATTAATGAAAAACTGTTTTTT
cdr3_aa: CASSSGRGINEKLFF

v_call: TRBV11-2
d_call: .
clone_size: .
j_call: TRBJ2-1
cdr3_nt: TGTGCCAGCAGCTTAGACCCAGGGACCTACAATGAGCAGTTCTTC
cdr3_aa: CASSLDPGTYNEQFF

v_call: TRBV30
d_call: .
clone_size: .
j_call: TRBJ1-5
cdr3_nt: TGTGCCTGGACCTTGGGGGCGAGCAATCAGCCCCAGCATTTT
cdr3_aa: CAWTLGASNQPQHF

v_call: TRBV2
d_call: .
clone_size: .
j_call: TRBJ1-6
cdr3_nt: TGTGCCAGCAGTGAGCTTCAGTCGTCAACAGATAATTCACCCCTCCACTTT
cdr3_aa: CASSELQSSTDNSPLHF

v_call: TRBV24-1
d_call: TRBD2
clone_size: .
j_call: TRBJ2-7
cdr3_nt: TGTGCCACCAGTGATTTAGCTAGCGGGAGATTCCCCCACTACGAGCAGTACTTC
cdr3_aa: CATSDLASGRFPHYEQYF

v_call: TRBV5-1
d_call: TRBD1
clone_size: once
j_call: TRBJ1-1
cdr3_nt: TGCGCCAGCAGCTTTGACAGGGGCGCTGAAGCTTTCTTT
cdr3_aa: CASSFDRGAEAFF

v_call: TRBV4-1
d_call: TRBD1
clone_size: .
j_call: TRBJ2-3
cdr3_nt: TGCGCCAGCAGCGGGACAGGGGGCCCAGATACGCAGTATTTT
cdr3_aa: CASSGTGGPDTQYF

v_call: TRBV19
d_call: .
clone_size: .
j_call: TRBJ2-2
cdr3_nt: TGTGCCAGTAGTCTAGGGATGGAGGTCACCGGGGAGCTGTTTTTT
cdr3_aa: CASSLGMEVTGELFF

v_call: TRBV3-1/TRBV3-2
d_call: TRBD1
clone_size: .
j_call: TRBJ1-2
cdr3_nt: TGTGCCAGCAGCCAAGCCCCCGGACAGGGCTATGGCTACACCTTC
cdr3_aa: CASSQAPGQGYGYTF

v_call: TRBV5-1
d_call: .
clone_size: .
j_call: TRBJ2-3
cdr3_nt: TGCGCCAGCAGCTTGGACAGGGTCCGACTCACAGATACGCAGTATTTT
cdr3_aa: CASSLDRVRLTDTQYF

v_call: TRBV2
d_call: .
clone_size: .
j_call: TRBJ2-7
cdr3_nt: TGTGCCAGCAGGGGAGGACTACCCAGCTCCTACGAGCAGTACTTC
cdr3_aa: CASRGGLPSSYEQYF

v_call: TRBV7-9
d_call: TRBD1
clone_size: .
j_call: TRBJ2-4
cdr3_nt: TGTGCCAGCAGCCAAAGACAGGGGATAGGGTTGGTGAACATTCAGTACTTC
cdr3_aa: CASSQRQGIGLVNIQYF

v_call: TRBV20-1
d_call: .
clone_size: once
j_call: TRBJ1-1
cdr3_nt: TGCAGTGCGGAGGAGAACACTGAAGCTTTCTTT
cdr3_aa: CSAEENTEAFF

v_call: TRBV2
d_call: .
clone_size: .
j_call: TRBJ2-7
cdr3_nt: TGTGCCAGCAGTGTGCTAGGTGGCTACGAGCAGTACTTC
cdr3_aa: CASSVLGGYEQYF

v_call: TRBV30
d_call: TRBD2
clone_size: .
j_call: TRBJ2-3
cdr3_nt: TGTGCCCAAGTTGGATCGGGAGGAATAGATACGCAGTATTTT
cdr3_aa: CAQVGSGGIDTQYF

v_call: TRBV30
d_call: .
clone_size: .
j_call: TRBJ2-4
cdr3_nt: TGTGCCTGGAGCGCGGACCGGGGGGCCAAAAACATTCAGTACTTC
cdr3_aa: CAWSADRGAKNIQYF

v_call: TRBV30
d_call: .
clone_size: .
j_call: TRBJ1-1
cdr3_nt: TGTGCCTGGAGCTTGACTGAAGCTTTCTTT
cdr3_aa: CAWSLTEAFF

v_call: TRBV7-8
d_call: .
clone_size: .
j_call: TRBJ1-3
cdr3_nt: TGTGCCAGCAGCTCGCCGGGACTTCGAGCTGGAAACACCATATATTTT
cdr3_aa: CASSSPGLRAGNTIYF

v_call: TRBV3-1/TRBV3-2
d_call: .
clone_size: .
j_call: TRBJ1-4
cdr3_nt: TGTGCCAGCAGCCAAGTGGGAGGGTCAAATGAAAAACTGTTTTTT
cdr3_aa: CASSQVGGSNEKLFF

v_call: TRBV6-4
d_call: .
clone_size: many
j_call: TRBJ2-2
cdr3_nt: TGTGCCAGCAGTGACGGAGGGGGCAACACCGGGGAGCTGTTTTTT
cdr3_aa: CASSDGGGNTGELFF